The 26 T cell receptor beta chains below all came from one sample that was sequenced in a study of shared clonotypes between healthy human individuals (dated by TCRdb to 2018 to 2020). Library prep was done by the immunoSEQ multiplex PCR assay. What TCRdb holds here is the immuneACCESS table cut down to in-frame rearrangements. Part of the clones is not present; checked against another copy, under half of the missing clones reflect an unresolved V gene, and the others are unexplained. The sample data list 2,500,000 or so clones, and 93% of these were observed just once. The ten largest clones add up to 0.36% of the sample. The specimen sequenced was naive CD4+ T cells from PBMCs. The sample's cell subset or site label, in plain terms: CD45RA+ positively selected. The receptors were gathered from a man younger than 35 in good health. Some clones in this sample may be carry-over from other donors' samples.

The CDR3 sequence: CASSERGRGHNEQYF. The CDR3 nucleotides are TGTGCCAGCAGTGAAAGGGGCAGGGGGCATAACGAGCAGTACTTC. J is TRBJ2-7 and V is TRBV6-1; 8 bases agree with TRBD1. The V gene's germline CDR1 is MNHNS and CDR2 SASEGT. This CDR3 comprises 15 residues. The V and J ends lost 2 bases and 5 bases, in that order; junction bases with no gene match: 8.

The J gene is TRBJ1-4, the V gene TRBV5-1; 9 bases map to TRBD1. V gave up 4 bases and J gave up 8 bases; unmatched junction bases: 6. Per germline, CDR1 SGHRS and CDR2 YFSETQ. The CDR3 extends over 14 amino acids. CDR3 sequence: CASSNRGLREKLFF. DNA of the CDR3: TGCGCCAGCAGCAACAGGGGGCTAAGGGAAAAACTGTTTTTT. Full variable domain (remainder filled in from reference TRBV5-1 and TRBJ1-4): KAGVTQTPRYLIKTRGQQVTLSCSPISGHRSVSWYQQTPGQGLQFLFEYFSETQRNKGNFPGRFSGRQFSNSRSEMNVSTLELGDSALYLCASSNRGLREKLFFGSGTQLSVL.

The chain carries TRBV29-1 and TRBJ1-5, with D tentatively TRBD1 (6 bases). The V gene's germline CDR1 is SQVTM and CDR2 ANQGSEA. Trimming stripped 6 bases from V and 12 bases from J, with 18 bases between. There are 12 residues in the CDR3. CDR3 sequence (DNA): TGCAGCGTGGGGGATGTGGGGGGACACCAGCATTTT. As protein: CSVGDVGGHQHF.

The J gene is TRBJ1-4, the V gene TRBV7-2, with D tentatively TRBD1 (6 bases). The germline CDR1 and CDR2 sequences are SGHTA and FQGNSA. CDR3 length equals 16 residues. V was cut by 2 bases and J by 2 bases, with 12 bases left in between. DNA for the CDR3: TGTGCCAGCAGCTTATTCGGGGGCTTGACTAATGAAAAACTGTTTTTT. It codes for CASSLFGGLTNEKLFF.

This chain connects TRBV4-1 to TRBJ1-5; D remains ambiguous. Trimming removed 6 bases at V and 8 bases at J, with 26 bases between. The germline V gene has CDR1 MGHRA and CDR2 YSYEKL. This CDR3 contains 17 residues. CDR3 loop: CASSLTGSDHGKEPQHF. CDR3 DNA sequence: TGCGCCAGCAGTCTCACCGGGTCAGATCATGGGAAGGAGCCCCAGCATTTT.

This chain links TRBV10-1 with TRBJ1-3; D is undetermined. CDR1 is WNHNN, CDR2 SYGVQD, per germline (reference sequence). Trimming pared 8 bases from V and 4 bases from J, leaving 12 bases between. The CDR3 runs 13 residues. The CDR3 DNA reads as TGCGCCAGCCGGATGGATCTGGGAAACACCATATATTTT. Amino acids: CASRMDLGNTIYF.

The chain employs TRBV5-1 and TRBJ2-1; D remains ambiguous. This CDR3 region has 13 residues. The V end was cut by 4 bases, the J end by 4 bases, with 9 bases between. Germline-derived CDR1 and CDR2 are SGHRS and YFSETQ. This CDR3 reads CASSKDGYNEQFF. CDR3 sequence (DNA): TGCGCCAGCAGCAAGGACGGATACAATGAGCAGTTCTTC.

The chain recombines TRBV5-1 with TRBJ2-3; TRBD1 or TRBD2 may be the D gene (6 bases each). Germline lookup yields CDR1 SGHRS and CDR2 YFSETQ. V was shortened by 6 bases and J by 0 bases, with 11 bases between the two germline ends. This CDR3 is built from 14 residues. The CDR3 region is CASTWGASTDTQYF. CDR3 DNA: TGCGCCAGCACCTGGGGGGCCAGCACAGATACGCAGTATTTT.

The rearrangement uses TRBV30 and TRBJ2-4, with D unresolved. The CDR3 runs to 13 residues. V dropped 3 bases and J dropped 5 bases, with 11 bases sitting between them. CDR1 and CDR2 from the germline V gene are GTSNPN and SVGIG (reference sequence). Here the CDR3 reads CAWRPGWQNIQYF. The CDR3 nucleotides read TGTGCCTGGAGGCCAGGATGGCAAAACATTCAGTACTTC.

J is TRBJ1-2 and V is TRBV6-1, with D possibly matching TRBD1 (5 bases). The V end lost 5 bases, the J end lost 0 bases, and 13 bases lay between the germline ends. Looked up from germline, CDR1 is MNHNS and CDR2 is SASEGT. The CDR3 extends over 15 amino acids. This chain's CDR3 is CASSMGGLSNYGYTF. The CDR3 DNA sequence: TGTGCCAGCAGTATGGGGGGGTTGTCTAACTATGGCTACACCTTC.

The CDR3: CASSYSSGQGYGYTF. CDR3 nucleotide sequence: TGTGCCAGCAGTTACTCCTCGGGACAGGGTTATGGCTACACCTTC. V and J are TRBV6-5 and TRBJ1-2; 9 bases fit TRBD1. The CDR3 sequence is 15 residues long. The J segment lost 5 bases and the V segment lost 0 bases, leaving 4 bases of the junction unmatched. The germline V gene encodes CDR1 MNHEY and CDR2 SVGAGI.

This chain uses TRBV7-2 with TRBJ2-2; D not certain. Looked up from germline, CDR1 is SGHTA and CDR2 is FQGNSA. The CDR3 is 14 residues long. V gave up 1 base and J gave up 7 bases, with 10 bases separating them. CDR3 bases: TGTGCCAGCAGCTTAGTCGGCAGCCACGGGGAGCTGTTTTTT. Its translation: CASSLVGSHGELFF.

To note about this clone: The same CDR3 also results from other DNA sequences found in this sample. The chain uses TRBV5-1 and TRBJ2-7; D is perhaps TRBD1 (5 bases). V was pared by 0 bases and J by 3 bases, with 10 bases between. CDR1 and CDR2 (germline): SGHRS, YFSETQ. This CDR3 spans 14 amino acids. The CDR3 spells CASSLGLRGYEQYF. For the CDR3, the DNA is TGCGCCAGCAGCTTGGGCCTAAGGGGCTACGAGCAGTACTTC.

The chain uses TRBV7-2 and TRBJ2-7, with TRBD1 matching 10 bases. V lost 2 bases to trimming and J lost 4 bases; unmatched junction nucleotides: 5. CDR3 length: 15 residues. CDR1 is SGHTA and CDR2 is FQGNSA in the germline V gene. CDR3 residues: CASSLFGTGVYEQYF. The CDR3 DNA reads TGTGCCAGCAGCTTATTTGGGACAGGGGTATACGAGCAGTACTTC.

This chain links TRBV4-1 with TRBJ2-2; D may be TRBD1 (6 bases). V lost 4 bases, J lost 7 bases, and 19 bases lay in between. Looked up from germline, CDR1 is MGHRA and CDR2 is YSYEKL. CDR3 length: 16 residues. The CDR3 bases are TGCGCCAGCAGCCGGGAGAGGGACCTAGGGGGCGGGGAGCTGTTTTTT. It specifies CASSRERDLGGGELFF.

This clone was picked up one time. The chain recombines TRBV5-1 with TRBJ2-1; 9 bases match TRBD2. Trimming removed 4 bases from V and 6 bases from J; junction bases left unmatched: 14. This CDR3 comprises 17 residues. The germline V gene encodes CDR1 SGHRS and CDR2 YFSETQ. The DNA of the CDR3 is TGCGCCAGCAGCATGCTTATAGCGGGAGTCTCCCCCAATGAGCAGTTCTTC. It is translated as CASSMLIAGVSPNEQFF.

DNA for the CDR3: TGTGCCAGCAGTTTAAAGGCAGGGTTTAGCGGCACTGAAGCTTTCTTT. This sequence encodes CASSLKAGFSGTEAFF. The chain combines TRBV27 with TRBJ1-1; possible D gene TRBD1, 5 bases. CDR1 MNHEY and CDR2 SMNVEV come from the germline V gene (reference sequence). V lost 2 bases to trimming and J lost 4 bases, with 17 bases between them. This CDR3 contains 16 residues.

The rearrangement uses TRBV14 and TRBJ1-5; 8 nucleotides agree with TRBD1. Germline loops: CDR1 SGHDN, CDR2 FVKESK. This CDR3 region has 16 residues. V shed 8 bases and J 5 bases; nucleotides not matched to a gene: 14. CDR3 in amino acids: CASGQGKGISDQPQHF. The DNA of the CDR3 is TGTGCCAGCGGACAGGGAAAGGGTATTTCGGATCAGCCCCAGCATTTT.

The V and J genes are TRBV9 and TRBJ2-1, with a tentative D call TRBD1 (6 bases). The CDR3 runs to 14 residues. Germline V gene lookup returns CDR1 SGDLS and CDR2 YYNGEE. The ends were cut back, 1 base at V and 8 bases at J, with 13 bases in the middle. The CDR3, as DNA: TGTGCCAGCAGCGTATTACAGGGTTCCGATGAGCAGTTCTTC. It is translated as CASSVLQGSDEQFF.

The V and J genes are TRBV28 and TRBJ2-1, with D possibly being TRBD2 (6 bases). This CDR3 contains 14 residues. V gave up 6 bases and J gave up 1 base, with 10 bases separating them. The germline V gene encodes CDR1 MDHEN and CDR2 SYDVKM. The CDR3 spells CASREGPSYNEQFF. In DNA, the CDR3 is TGTGCCAGCAGGGAGGGACCGTCCTACAATGAGCAGTTCTTC.

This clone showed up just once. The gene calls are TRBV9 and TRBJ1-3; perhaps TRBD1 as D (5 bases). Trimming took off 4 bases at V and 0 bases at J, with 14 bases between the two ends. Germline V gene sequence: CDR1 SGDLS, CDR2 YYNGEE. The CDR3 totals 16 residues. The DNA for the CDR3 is TGTGCCAGCAGCATCGGGACTGACTACTCTGGAAACACCATATATTTT. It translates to CASSIGTDYSGNTIYF.

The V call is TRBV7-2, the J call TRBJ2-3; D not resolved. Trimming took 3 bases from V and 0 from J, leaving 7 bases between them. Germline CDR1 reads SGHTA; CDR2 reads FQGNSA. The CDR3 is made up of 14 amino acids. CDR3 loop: CASSFDSSTDTQYF. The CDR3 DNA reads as TGTGCCAGCAGCTTTGACTCCAGCACAGATACGCAGTATTTT.

The CDR3 bases are TGTGCCAGTAGTCTTATAGCGGGAGGCTCCTACGAGCAGTACTTC. It is translated as CASSLIAGGSYEQYF. The rearrangement joins TRBV19 to TRBJ2-7, with 10 bases aligning to TRBD2. The germline CDR1 and CDR2 sequences are LNHDA and SQIVND (reference sequence). This CDR3 has 15 amino acids. Unmatched junction bases numbered 4, after V lost 5 bases and J lost 0 bases.

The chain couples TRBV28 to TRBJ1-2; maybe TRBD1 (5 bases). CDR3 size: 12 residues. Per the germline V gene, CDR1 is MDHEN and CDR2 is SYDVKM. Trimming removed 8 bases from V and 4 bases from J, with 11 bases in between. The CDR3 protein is CASGGRVYGYTF. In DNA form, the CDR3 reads TGTGCCAGCGGTGGCAGGGTCTATGGCTACACCTTC.

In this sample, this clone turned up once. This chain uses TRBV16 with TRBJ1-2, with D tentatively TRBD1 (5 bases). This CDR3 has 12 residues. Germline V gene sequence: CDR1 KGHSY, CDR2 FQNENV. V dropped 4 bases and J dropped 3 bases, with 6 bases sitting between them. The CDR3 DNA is TGTGCCAGCAGCCGGGGGGACTATGGCTACACCTTC. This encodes CASSRGDYGYTF.

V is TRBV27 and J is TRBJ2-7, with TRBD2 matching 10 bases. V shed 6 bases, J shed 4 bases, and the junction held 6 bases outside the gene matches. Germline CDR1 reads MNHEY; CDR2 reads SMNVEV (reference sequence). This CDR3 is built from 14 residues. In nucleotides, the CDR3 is TGTGCCAGCAGACCTAGCGGGAGAACGTACGAGCAGTACTTC. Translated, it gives CASRPSGRTYEQYF.